A single count supports the clone carrying this T cell receptor (beta chain). Antigen specificity is unknown. The data were obtained in a study of Tregs in tolerant kidney transplant recipients. CD4+CD25+CD127- Tregs, CD4+CD25- non-Tregs, CD4 and CD8 cells were sorted. The CDR3 covers 15 residues. Trimming cost V 4 bases and J 4 bases; bases outside gene matches: 4. CDR1 and CDR2 (germline): SGHRS, YFSETQ. Study-wide points: Tregs expanded with activated donor B cells seemed most donor-specific.

The protocol was immunoSEQ multiplex PCR, while the TCRdb copy is restricted to in-frame clones and leaves out a portion. The sample yields 200,000 to 300,000 clones, 84% seen once. The sequence came from a human donor in good health. The V gene is TRBV5-1, the J gene TRBJ2-2, with TRBD1 matching 10 bases. Input material: CD4+ T cells from blood. The CDR3 coding sequence is TGCGCCAGCAGCCCGGGGACAGGGGTCACCGGGGAGCTGTTTTTT. It encodes CASSPGTGVTGELFF.